Below are 4 T cell receptor beta chains sequenced from a single sample in a study of blood T cell repertoires in COVID-19. Generated by immunoSEQ multiplex PCR, the TCRdb table keeps only in-frame clones and is missing some. The table includes about 230,000 clones, approximately 87% detected once. The sequenced sample was peripheral blood. All receptors come from a woman in her seventies with active or convalescent COVID-19.

The V and J genes are TRBV9 and TRBJ2-5; TRBD2 might be the D (6 bases). Per germline, CDR1 SGDLS and CDR2 YYNGEE. Trimming left V 7 bases short and J 5 bases short, with 18 bases between. CDR3 length: 14 amino acids. CDR3 DNA: TGTGCCAGCTCCAAGAATCCAGGGAGGGAGACCCAGTACTTC. It translates to CASSKNPGRETQYF.

In nucleotides, the CDR3 is TGTGCCAGCAGCGCGCTTAGCTCCTATAATTCACCCCTCCACTTT. As protein: CASSALSSYNSPLHF. The chain uses TRBV9 and TRBJ1-6; D gene unclear. Trimming pared 3 bases from V and 0 bases from J, leaving 7 bases between. CDR1 and CDR2 (germline): SGDLS, YYNGEE. The CDR3 runs 15 residues.

The rearrangement links TRBV10-3 to TRBJ1-1; a weak D match, TRBD1 (5 bases). This CDR3 has 15 residues. V dropped 6 bases and J dropped 5 bases, with 19 bases sitting between them. Germline CDR1 is ENHRY and CDR2 is SYGVKD. The CDR3, as DNA: TGTGCCATCAGGGGCCCGGAGGGGATGCGGACTGAAGCTTTCTTT. It specifies CAIRGPEGMRTEAFF.

V usage is TRBV6-2 or TRBV6-3 and J usage is TRBJ1-6; 9 bases align to TRBD1. With V trimmed by 0 bases and J by 10 bases, 4 bases remained unmatched. The CDR3 runs 15 residues. Germline loops: CDR1 MNHEY, CDR2 SVGEGT. The CDR3 loop is CASSYSGQGGSPLHF. The CDR3 bases are TGTGCCAGCAGTTACTCGGGACAGGGAGGGTCACCCCTCCACTTT.